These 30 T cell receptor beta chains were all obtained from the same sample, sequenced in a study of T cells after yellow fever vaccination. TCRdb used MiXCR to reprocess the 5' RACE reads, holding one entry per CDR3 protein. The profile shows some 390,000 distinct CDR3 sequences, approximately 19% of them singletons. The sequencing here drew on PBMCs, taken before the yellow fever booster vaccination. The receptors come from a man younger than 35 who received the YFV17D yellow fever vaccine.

The DNA for the CDR3 is TGCAGTGCTGTCCCCAATGAGGGCGTCGTGGATACGCAGTATTTT. It is translated as CSAVPNEGVVDTQYF. V is TRBV20-1 and J is TRBJ2-3, with D perhaps TRBD2 (5 bases). There are 15 residues in the CDR3. Trimming cost V 5 bases and J 6 bases, with 21 bases left between them. The germline gives CDR1 DFQATT, CDR2 SNEGSKA (reference sequence).

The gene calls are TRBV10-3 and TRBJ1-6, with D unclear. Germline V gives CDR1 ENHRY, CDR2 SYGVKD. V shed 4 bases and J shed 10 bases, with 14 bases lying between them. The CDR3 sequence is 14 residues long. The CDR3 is CAISGERSGSPLHF. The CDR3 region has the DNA TGTGCCATCAGTGGGGAGAGGTCAGGATCACCCCTCCACTTT.

Here the CDR3 reads CATSPGAGRTDTQYF. CDR3 DNA sequence: TGTGCCACCAGTCCGGGAGCGGGGCGTACAGATACGCAGTATTTT. V and J are TRBV24-1 and TRBJ2-3; 7 bases agree with TRBD2. The V segment lost 6 bases and the J segment 3 bases; nucleotides outside the gene matches: 8. This CDR3 has 15 residues. The germline V gene has CDR1 KGHDR and CDR2 SFDVKD.

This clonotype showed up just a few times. The CDR3 sequence: CASSPRSDLNYGYTF. In DNA form, the CDR3 reads TGTGCCAGCAGCCCCCGATCAGACCTGAACTATGGCTACACCTTC. The V call is TRBV7-9, the J call TRBJ1-2; D is unresolved. The CDR3 consists of 15 residues. CDR1 is SEHNR, CDR2 FQNEAQ, per germline (reference sequence). Trimming took off 5 bases at V and 2 bases at J, with 15 bases between the two ends.

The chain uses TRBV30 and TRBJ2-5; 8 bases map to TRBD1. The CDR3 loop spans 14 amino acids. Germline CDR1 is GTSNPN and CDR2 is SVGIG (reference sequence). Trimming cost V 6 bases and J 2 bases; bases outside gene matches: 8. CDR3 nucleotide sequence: TGTGCCTGCACGGACAGGGTGGGGCAAGAGACCCAGTACTTC. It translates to CACTDRVGQETQYF.

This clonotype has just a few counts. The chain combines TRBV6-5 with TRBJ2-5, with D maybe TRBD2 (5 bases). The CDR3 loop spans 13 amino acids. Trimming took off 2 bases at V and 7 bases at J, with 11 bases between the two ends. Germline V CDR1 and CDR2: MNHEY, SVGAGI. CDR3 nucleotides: TGTGCCAGCAGTTACGGGCCTGGAGGGACCCAGTACTTC. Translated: CASSYGPGGTQYF.

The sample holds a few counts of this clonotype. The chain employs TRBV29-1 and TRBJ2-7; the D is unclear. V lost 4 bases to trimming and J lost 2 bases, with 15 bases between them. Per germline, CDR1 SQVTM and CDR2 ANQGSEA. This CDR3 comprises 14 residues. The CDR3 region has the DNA TGCAGCGTTGTGGACGGACGGACCGCCTACGAGCAGTACTTC. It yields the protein CSVVDGRTAYEQYF.

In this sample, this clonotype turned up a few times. This chain's CDR3 is CSVGLGQGAINEQYF. The CDR3 DNA follows: TGCAGCGTTGGACTAGGACAGGGGGCAATAAACGAGCAGTACTTC. The rearrangement uses TRBV29-1 and TRBJ2-7, with 11 bases lining up with TRBD1. The V gene end was trimmed by 4 bases and the J gene end by 5 bases; junction bases not matched to a gene: 10. Germline-derived CDR1 and CDR2 are SQVTM and ANQGSEA. The CDR3 has 15 amino acids.

Written as DNA, the CDR3 is TGTGCCATCAGGGTGACTAGCGGGGGGTGGGGAGATACGCAGTATTTT. Residues: CAIRVTSGGWGDTQYF. V gene TRBV10-3 combines with J gene TRBJ2-3; 13 positions agree with TRBD2. CDR1 and CDR2 (germline): ENHRY, SYGVKD. The CDR3 spans 16 residues. V gave up 6 bases and J gave up 5 bases; unmatched junction bases: 8.

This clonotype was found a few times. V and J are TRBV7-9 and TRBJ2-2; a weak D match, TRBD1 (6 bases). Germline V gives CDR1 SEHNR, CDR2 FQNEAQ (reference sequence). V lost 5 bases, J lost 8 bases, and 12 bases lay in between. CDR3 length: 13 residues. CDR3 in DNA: TGTGCCAGCAGCGCACAGGGTTTTGGGGAGCTGTTTTTT. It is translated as CASSAQGFGELFF.

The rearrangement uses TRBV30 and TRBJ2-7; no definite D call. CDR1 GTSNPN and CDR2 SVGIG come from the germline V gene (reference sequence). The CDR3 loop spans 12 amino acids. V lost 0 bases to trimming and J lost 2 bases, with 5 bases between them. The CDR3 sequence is CAWSVLAYEQYF. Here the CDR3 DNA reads TGTGCCTGGAGTGTACTGGCCTACGAGCAGTACTTC.

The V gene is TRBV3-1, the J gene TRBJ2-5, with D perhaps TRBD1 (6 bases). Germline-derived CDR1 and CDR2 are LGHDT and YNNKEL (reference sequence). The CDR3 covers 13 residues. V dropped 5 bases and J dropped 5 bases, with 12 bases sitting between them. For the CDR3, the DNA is TGTGCCAGCAGCGCCGCAGGGGCCGAGACCCAGTACTTC. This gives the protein CASSAAGAETQYF.

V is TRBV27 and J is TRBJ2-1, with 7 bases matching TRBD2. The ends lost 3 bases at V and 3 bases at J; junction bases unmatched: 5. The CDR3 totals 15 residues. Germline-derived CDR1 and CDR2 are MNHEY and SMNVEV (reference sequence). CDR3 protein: CASSFGGVFYNEQFF. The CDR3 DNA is TGTGCCAGCAGTTTTGGGGGGGTGTTCTACAATGAGCAGTTCTTC.

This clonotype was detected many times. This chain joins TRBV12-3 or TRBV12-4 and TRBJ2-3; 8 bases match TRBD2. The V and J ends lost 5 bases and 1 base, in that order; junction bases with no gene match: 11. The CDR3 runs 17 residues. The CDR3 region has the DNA TGTGCCAGCAGTCCAGGCGGAGCGGGACTAGGCACAGATACGCAGTATTTT. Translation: CASSPGGAGLGTDTQYF.

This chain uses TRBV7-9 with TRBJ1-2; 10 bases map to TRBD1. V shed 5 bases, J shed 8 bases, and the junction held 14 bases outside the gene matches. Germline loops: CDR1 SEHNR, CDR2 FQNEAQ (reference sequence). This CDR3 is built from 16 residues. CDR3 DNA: TGTGCCAGCAGCCAAACTGGGACAGGGGCTACGGGCGGCTACACCTTC. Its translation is CASSQTGTGATGGYTF.

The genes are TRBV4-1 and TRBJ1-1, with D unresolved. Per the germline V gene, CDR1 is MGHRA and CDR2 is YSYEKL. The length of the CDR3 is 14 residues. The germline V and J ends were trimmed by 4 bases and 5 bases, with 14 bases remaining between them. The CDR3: CASSPTRAGTEAFF. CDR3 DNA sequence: TGCGCCAGCAGCCCCACGAGGGCAGGAACTGAAGCTTTCTTT.

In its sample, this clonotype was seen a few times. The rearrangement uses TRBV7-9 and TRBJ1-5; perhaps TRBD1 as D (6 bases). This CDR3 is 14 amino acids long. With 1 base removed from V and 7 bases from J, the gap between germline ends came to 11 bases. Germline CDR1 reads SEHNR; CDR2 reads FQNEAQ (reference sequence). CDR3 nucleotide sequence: TGTGCCAGCAGCTTAGTACAGGGAGCCCAGCCCCAGCATTTT. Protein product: CASSLVQGAQPQHF.

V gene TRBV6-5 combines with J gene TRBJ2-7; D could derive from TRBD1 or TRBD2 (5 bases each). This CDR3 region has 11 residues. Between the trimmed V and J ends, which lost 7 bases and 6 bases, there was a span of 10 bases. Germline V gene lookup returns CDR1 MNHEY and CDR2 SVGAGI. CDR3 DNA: TGTGCCAGCACATATGGGGGCGAGCAGTACGTC. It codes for CASTYGGEQYV.

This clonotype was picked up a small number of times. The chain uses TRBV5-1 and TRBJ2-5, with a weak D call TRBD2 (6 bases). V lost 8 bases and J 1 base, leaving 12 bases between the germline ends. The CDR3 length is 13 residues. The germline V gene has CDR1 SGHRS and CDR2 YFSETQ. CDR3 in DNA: TGCGCCAGTAGACTAGATGGCCAAGAGACCCAGTACTTC. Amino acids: CASRLDGQETQYF.

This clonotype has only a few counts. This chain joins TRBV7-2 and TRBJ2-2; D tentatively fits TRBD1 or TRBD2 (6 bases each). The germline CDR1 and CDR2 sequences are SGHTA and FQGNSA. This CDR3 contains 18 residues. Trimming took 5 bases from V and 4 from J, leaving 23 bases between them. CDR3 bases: TGTGCCAGCAGCCCCCAAGGTTTCCAGGGGAGGTCCACCGGGGAGCTGTTTTTT. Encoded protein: CASSPQGFQGRSTGELFF. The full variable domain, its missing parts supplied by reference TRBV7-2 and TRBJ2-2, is GAGVSQSPSNKVTEKGKDVELRCDPISGHTALYWYRQSLGQGLEFLIYFQGNSAPDKSGLPSDRFSAERTGGSVSTLTIQRTQQEDSAVYLCASSPQGFQGRSTGELFFGEGSRLTVL.

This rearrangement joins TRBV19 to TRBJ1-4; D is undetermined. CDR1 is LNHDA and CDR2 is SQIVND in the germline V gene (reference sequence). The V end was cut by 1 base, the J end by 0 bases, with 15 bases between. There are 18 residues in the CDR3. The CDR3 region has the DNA TGTGCCAGTAGTATAGGCCTCCCAGCCCGATCAACTAATGAAAAACTGTTTTTT. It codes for CASSIGLPARSTNEKLFF. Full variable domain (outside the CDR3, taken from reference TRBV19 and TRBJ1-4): DGGITQSPKYLFRKEGQNVTLSCEQNLNHDAMYWYRQDPGQGLRLIYYSQIVNDFQKGDIAEGYSVSREKKESFPLTVTSAQKNPTAFYLCASSIGLPARSTNEKLFFGSGTQLSVL.

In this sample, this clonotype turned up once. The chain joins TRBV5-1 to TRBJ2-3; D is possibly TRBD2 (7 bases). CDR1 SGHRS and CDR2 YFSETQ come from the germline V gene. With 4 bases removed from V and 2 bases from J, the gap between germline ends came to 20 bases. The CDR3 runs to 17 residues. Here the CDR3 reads CASSPQGRAGATDTQYF. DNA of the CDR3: TGCGCCAGCAGCCCCCAAGGCAGGGCGGGGGCCACAGATACGCAGTATTTT.

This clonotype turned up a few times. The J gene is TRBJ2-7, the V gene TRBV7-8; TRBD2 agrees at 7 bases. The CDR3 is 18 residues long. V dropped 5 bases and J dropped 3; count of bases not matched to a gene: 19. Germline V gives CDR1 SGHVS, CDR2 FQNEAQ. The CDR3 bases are TGTGCCAGCAGCCCTGATCGGGGAGGGGCACGGGGGGTCTACGAGCAGTACGTC. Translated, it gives CASSPDRGGARGVYEQYV.

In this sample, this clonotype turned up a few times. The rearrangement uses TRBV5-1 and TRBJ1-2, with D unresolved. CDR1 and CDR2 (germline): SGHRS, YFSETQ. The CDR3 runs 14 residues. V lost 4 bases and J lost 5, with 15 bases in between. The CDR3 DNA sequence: TGCGCCAGCAGCATCCGGGGTCGACAATATGGCTACACCTTC. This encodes CASSIRGRQYGYTF.

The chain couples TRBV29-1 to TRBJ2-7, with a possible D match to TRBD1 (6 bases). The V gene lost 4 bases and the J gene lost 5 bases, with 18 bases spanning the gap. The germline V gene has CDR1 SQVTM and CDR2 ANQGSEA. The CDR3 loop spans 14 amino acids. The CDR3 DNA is TGCAGCGTTGGGGGGCAGGGACCGATCCACGAGCAGTACTTC. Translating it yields CSVGGQGPIHEQYF.

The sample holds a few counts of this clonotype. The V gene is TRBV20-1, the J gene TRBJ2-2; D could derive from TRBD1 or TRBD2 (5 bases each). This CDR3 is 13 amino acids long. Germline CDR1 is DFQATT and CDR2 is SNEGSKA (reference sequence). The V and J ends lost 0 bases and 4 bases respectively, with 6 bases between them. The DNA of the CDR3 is TGCAGTGCTAGAGATGGGGGCACCGGGGAGCTGTTTTTT. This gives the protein CSARDGGTGELFF.

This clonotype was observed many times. CDR3 nucleotide sequence: TGCAGCGTTATACGGACAGGGGGAAACGGAAACACCATATATTTT. Protein: CSVIRTGGNGNTIYF. This chain uses TRBV29-1 with TRBJ1-3; 10 nucleotides line up with TRBD1. Germline trimming cut 5 bases from V and 4 bases from J; bases unmatched to any gene: 8. The germline V gene has CDR1 SQVTM and CDR2 ANQGSEA. The length of the CDR3 is 15 residues.

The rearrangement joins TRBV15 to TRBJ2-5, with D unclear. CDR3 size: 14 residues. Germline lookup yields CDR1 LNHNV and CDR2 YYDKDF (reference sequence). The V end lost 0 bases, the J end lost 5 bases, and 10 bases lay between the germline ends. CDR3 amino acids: CATSRDPGGETQYF. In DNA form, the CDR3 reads TGTGCCACCAGCAGAGATCCGGGTGGGGAGACCCAGTACTTC.

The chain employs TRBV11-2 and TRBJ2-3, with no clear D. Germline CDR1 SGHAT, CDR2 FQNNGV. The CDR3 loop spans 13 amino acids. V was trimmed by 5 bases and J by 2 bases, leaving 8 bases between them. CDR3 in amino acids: CASSARLTDTQYF. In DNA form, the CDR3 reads TGTGCCAGCAGCGCCCGACTCACAGATACGCAGTATTTT.

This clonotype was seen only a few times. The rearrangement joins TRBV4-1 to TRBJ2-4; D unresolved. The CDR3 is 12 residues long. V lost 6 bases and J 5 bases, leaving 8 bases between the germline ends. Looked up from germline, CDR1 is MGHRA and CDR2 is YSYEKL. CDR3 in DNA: TGCGCCAGCAGGAACAGAGAAAACATTCAGTACTTC. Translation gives CASRNRENIQYF.